One sample yielded the 27 T cell receptor beta chains listed below, sequenced in a study of cytomegalovirus exposure and HLA in healthy donors. TCRdb's copy holds only in-frame clones and misses some; the assay was immunoSEQ multiplex PCR. Of tens of thousands of clones listed, about 85% are singletons. Sequencing input: PBMCs. All receptors derive from a man under 40 in good health and CMV-seronegative.

The V and J genes are TRBV7-3 and TRBJ2-3; D is unclear. Trimming shortened V by 3 bases and J by 2 bases, and 6 bases separated the two germline ends. The CDR3 covers 13 residues. The germline V gene encodes CDR1 SGHTA and CDR2 FQGTGA. This CDR3 reads CASSFVPTDTQYF. CDR3 DNA: TGTGCCAGCAGCTTCGTTCCCACAGATACGCAGTATTTT.

This clone was observed once. The chain couples TRBV4-3 to TRBJ2-1, with TRBD1 as a possible D gene (5 bases). V gave up 1 base and J gave up 6 bases, with 10 bases separating them. Germline loops: CDR1 LGHNA, CDR2 YSLEER. The CDR3 has 14 residues. For the CDR3, the DNA is TGCGCCAGCAGCCAAGTCGGCAGGGTCAATGAGCAGTTCTTC. This codes for CASSQVGRVNEQFF.

This clone was observed a handful of times. The chain recombines TRBV6-1 with TRBJ2-2, with D possibly being TRBD2 (5 bases). CDR1 is MNHNS and CDR2 is SASEGT in the germline V gene. This CDR3 has 16 amino acids. The V gene lost 2 bases and the J gene lost 1 base, with 11 bases spanning the gap. CDR3 bases: TGTGCCAGCAGTGAATCTTTCGAGGGGAACACCGGGGAGCTGTTTTTT. It encodes CASSESFEGNTGELFF.

The V and J genes are TRBV6-1 and TRBJ2-1; 10 nucleotides agree with TRBD2. The CDR3 is 15 residues long. Germline values: CDR1 MNHNS, CDR2 SASEGT. Germline trimming cut 2 bases from V and 8 bases from J; bases unmatched to any gene: 6. CDR3 in amino acids: CASSERAGGPHEQFF. DNA of the CDR3: TGTGCCAGCAGTGAACGAGCGGGGGGGCCACATGAGCAGTTCTTC.

The table lists this clone with a count of one. V and J are TRBV7-6 and TRBJ2-1, with 12 bases matching TRBD2. After removal of 5 bases from V and 3 bases from J, the junction contained 2 bases not matched to a gene. CDR3 length: 15 residues. Germline CDR1 SGHVS, CDR2 FNYEAQ. CDR3 region: CASSPSGGDYNEQFF. The DNA of the CDR3 is TGTGCCAGCAGCCCTAGCGGGGGGGACTACAATGAGCAGTTCTTC.

This rearrangement joins TRBV27 to TRBJ1-5; D may be TRBD1 (5 bases). The V end lost 2 bases, the J end lost 4 bases, and 15 bases lay between the germline ends. The CDR3 has 16 amino acids. CDR1 MNHEY and CDR2 SMNVEV come from the germline V gene (reference sequence). In DNA, the CDR3 is TGTGCCAGCAGTTTAGATTGGCGGGACGCTAATCAGCCCCAGCATTTT. This sequence encodes CASSLDWRDANQPQHF.

The chain combines TRBV7-6 with TRBJ2-2; 7 bases map to TRBD1. Germline CDR1 reads SGHVS; CDR2 reads FNYEAQ. This CDR3 region has 14 residues. Germline trimming cut 5 bases from V and 5 bases from J; bases unmatched to any gene: 5. The CDR3 DNA follows: TGTGCCAGCAGCACACAGGGGTCGACCGGGGAGCTGTTTTTT. Amino acids: CASSTQGSTGELFF.

The chain recombines TRBV28 with TRBJ1-2; 7 nucleotides align to TRBD1. This CDR3 contains 13 residues. The germline gives CDR1 MDHEN, CDR2 SYDVKM. The V and J ends lost 7 bases and 4 bases, in that order; junction bases with no gene match: 6. The CDR3 sequence: CASNNRGIYGYTF. Written as DNA, the CDR3 is TGTGCCAGCAATAACAGGGGTATCTATGGCTACACCTTC.

The rearrangement uses TRBV28 and TRBJ1-4; D ambiguous. This CDR3 has 11 amino acids. Trimming shortened V by 3 bases and J by 8 bases, and 4 bases separated the two germline ends. Per germline, CDR1 MDHEN and CDR2 SYDVKM. The CDR3 here is CASSFREKLFF. CDR3 DNA: TGTGCCAGCAGTTTTCGGGAAAAACTGTTTTTT.

This clone is deemed medium-sized (0.01 to 0.1%). V and J are TRBV2 and TRBJ1-2, with a weak D call TRBD1 (6 bases). V dropped 8 bases and J dropped 4 bases, with 8 bases sitting between them. This CDR3 spans 11 amino acids. CDR1 and CDR2 from the germline V gene are SNHLY and FYNNEI. CDR3 in DNA: TGTGCCAGCGGACAGATCTATGGCTACACCTTC. Translated, it gives CASGQIYGYTF.

This chain links TRBV29-1 with TRBJ2-7; 8 positions match TRBD1. Germline CDR1 reads SQVTM; CDR2 reads ANQGSEA. The CDR3 covers 11 residues. Trimming took 5 bases from V and 6 from J; bases not matched to a gene: 3. In nucleotides, the CDR3 is TGCAGCGTTTCCAGGGGGCGCGAGCAGTACTTC. Amino acids: CSVSRGREQYF.

V gene TRBV5-5 combines with J gene TRBJ1-1, with D possibly matching TRBD1 (6 bases). The CDR3 has 13 residues. Trimming cost V 4 bases and J 7 bases, with 14 bases left between them. CDR1 and CDR2 (germline): SGHKS, YYEKEE (reference sequence). CDR3 region: CASSSTGILEAFF. The CDR3 DNA reads TGTGCCAGCAGCAGCACAGGGATTCTTGAAGCTTTCTTT.

The V gene is TRBV19, the J gene TRBJ1-4, with D hard to call. CDR3 size: 16 residues. Looked up from germline, CDR1 is LNHDA and CDR2 is SQIVND (reference sequence). Trimming shortened V by 7 bases and J by 4 bases, and 19 bases separated the two germline ends. This CDR3 is CASTGGLLGDNEKLFF. The CDR3 nucleotides are TGTGCCAGTACTGGAGGCCTACTCGGTGATAATGAAAAACTGTTTTTT.

V gene TRBV6-1 combines with J gene TRBJ2-3; 13 bases are shared with TRBD2. The CDR3 has 16 amino acids. Trimming took 1 base from V and 6 from J; bases not matched to a gene: 4. Germline V gene data show CDR1 as MNHNS and CDR2 as SASEGT. CDR3 bases: TGTGCCAGCAGTGAAGGAGGGACTAGCGGGGTCGATACGCAGTATTTT. It codes for CASSEGGTSGVDTQYF.

The gene calls are TRBV4-3 and TRBJ2-3; 7 nucleotides align to TRBD2. The trim removed 8 bases at V and 0 bases at J, leaving 2 bases unmatched. This CDR3 contains 13 residues. Germline V gene data show CDR1 as LGHNA and CDR2 as YSLEER. As DNA, the CDR3 is TGCGCCAGCGGGGGGGGAAGCACAGATACGCAGTATTTT. Amino acid sequence: CASGGGSTDTQYF.

This clone was found once. The CDR3 loop reads CAWSDGSSYEQYF. The CDR3 DNA sequence: TGTGCCTGGAGTGACGGGAGCTCCTACGAGCAGTACTTC. The chain links TRBV30 to TRBJ2-7, with D maybe TRBD2 (6 bases). V lost 1 base, J lost 0 bases, and 7 bases lay in between. Germline lookup yields CDR1 GTSNPN and CDR2 SVGIG (reference sequence). This CDR3 is 13 amino acids long.

The CDR3 reads CASSLAGDGYEQFF. The CDR3 DNA sequence: TGCGCCAGCAGCCTAGCGGGAGACGGCTATGAGCAGTTCTTC. The chain employs TRBV5-1 and TRBJ2-1; the match to TRBD2 covers 10 bases. In germline, CDR1 is SGHRS, CDR2 YFSETQ. This CDR3 has 14 amino acids. The junction had 6 bases not matched to a gene; V was cut back by 4 bases and J by 8 bases.

The chain has TRBV11-2 and TRBJ1-4; weak D call: TRBD1 (6 bases). The CDR3 extends over 16 amino acids. V shed 1 base and J shed 8 bases, with 17 bases lying between them. Germline CDR1 and CDR2: SGHAT and FQNNGV. The CDR3 DNA is TGTGCCAGCAGCTTAGGCCGATTCGGGACAAGGGAAAAACTGTTTTTT. Its protein is CASSLGRFGTREKLFF.

This chain links TRBV18 with TRBJ2-3; D unclear. The CDR3 has 12 amino acids. V was cut by 4 bases and J by 0 bases, with 2 bases left in between. CDR1 and CDR2 (germline): KGHSH, LQKENI. The CDR3 protein is CASSLSTDTQYF. The CDR3 DNA sequence: TGTGCCAGCTCACTAAGCACAGATACGCAGTATTTT.

The V gene is TRBV28, the J gene TRBJ1-4; 9 nucleotides agree with TRBD1. The CDR3 has 14 residues. Per germline, CDR1 MDHEN and CDR2 SYDVKM. The V and J ends lost 5 bases and 7 bases, in that order; junction bases with no gene match: 5. CDR3 in DNA: TGTGCCAGCAGTCCCGGGACAGGGCCTGAAAAACTGTTTTTT. Its protein product is CASSPGTGPEKLFF.

The V call is TRBV7-9, the J call TRBJ2-1, with D tentatively TRBD1 (6 bases). This CDR3 is built from 14 residues. Trimming removed 2 bases at V and 9 bases at J, with 14 bases between. Germline-derived CDR1 and CDR2 are SEHNR and FQNEAQ (reference sequence). CDR3 amino acids: CASSLTMTGAEQFF. The DNA for the CDR3 is TGTGCCAGCAGCTTAACGATGACAGGCGCTGAGCAGTTCTTC. The full variable domain, completed using reference TRBV7-9 and TRBJ2-1, is DTGVSQNPRHKITKRGQNVTFRCDPISEHNRLYWYRQTLGQGPEFLTYFQNEAQLEKSRLLSDRFSAERPKGSFSTLEIQRTEQGDSAMYLCASSLTMTGAEQFFGPGTRLTVL.

The gene calls are TRBV5-1 and TRBJ2-5; the match to TRBD1 covers 7 bases. Germline V gene lookup returns CDR1 SGHRS and CDR2 YFSETQ. There are 14 residues in the CDR3. The V segment lost 0 bases and the J segment 3 bases; nucleotides outside the gene matches: 2. CDR3 sequence reads: CASSLAGTEETQYF. CDR3 DNA sequence: TGCGCCAGCAGCTTGGCCGGGACAGAAGAGACCCAGTACTTC. The full variable domain, completed using reference TRBV5-1 and TRBJ2-5, is KAGVTQTPRYLIKTRGQQVTLSCSPISGHRSVSWYQQTPGQGLQFLFEYFSETQRNKGNFPGRFSGRQFSNSRSEMNVSTLELGDSALYLCASSLAGTEETQYFGPGTRLLVL.

Written as DNA, the CDR3 is TGTGCCAGCAGAAGACAGGGGGCGGATGGCTACACCTTC. This translates into CASRRQGADGYTF. The rearrangement joins TRBV6-1 to TRBJ1-2; 10 nucleotides agree with TRBD1. Germline V gene lookup returns CDR1 MNHNS and CDR2 SASEGT. This CDR3 spans 13 amino acids. Germline trimming cut 6 bases from V and 6 bases from J; bases unmatched to any gene: 4.

This clone has only a few counts. V and J are TRBV4-3 and TRBJ2-7; a possible D gene is TRBD2 (6 bases). Germline CDR1 is LGHNA and CDR2 is YSLEER. This CDR3 region has 13 residues. The V and J ends lost 1 base and 6 bases respectively, with 10 bases between them. The CDR3 DNA sequence: TGCGCCAGCAGCCAAGTTCAGGGAGGCGAGCAGTACGTC. It specifies CASSQVQGGEQYV.

The chain joins TRBV10-3 to TRBJ1-6; D is perhaps TRBD1 (5 bases). Germline lookup yields CDR1 ENHRY and CDR2 SYGVKD. The CDR3 sequence is 14 residues long. V gave up 4 bases and J gave up 4 bases, with 8 bases separating them. The CDR3 spells CAISGGGYNSPLHF. Written as DNA, the CDR3 is TGTGCCATCAGTGGCGGGGGTTATAATTCACCCCTCCACTTT.

The chain recombines TRBV28 with TRBJ2-7, with D perhaps TRBD1 (9 bases). The germline gives CDR1 MDHEN, CDR2 SYDVKM. The CDR3 spans 15 residues. Trimming shortened V by 4 bases and J by 9 bases, and 22 bases separated the two germline ends. This CDR3 reads CASSSYRGREVAQYF. CDR3 bases: TGTGCCAGCAGTTCCTACAGGGGGCGGGAGGTGGCGCAGTACTTC.

There are a few counts of this clone. The chain joins TRBV30 to TRBJ1-4; D gene unclear. The CDR3 is 12 amino acids. V was clipped by 1 base and J by 8 bases, with 8 bases between them. Looked up from germline, CDR1 is GTSNPN and CDR2 is SVGIG (reference sequence). In DNA, the CDR3 is TGTGCCTGGAGTGGATCCCAGGAAAAACTGTTTTTT. It translates to CAWSGSQEKLFF.